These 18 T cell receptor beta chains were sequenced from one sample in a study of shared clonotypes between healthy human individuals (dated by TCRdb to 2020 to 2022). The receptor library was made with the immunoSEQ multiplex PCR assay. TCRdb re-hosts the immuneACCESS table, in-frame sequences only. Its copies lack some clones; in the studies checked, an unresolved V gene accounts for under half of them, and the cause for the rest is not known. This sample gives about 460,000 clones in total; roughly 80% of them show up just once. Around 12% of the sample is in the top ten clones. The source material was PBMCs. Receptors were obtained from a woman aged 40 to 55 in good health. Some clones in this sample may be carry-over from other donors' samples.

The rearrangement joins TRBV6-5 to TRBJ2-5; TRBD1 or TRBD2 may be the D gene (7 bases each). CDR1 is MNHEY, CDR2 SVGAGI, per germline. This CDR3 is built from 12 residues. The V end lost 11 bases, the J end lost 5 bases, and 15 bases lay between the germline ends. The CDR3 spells CASGGGFETQYF. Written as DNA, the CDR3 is TGTGCCTCAGGGGGGGGATTTGAGACCCAGTACTTC.

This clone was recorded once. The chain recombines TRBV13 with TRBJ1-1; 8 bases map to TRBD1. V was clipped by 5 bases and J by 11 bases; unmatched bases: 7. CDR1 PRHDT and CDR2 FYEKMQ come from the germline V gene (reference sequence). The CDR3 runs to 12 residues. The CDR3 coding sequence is TGTGCCAGCAGCGTGAACAGGGGGAGGGCTTTCTTT. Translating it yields CASSVNRGRAFF.

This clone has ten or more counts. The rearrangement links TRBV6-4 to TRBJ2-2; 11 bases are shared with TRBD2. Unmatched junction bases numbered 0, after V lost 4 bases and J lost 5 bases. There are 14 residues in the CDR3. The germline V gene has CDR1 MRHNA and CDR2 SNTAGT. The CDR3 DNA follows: TGTGCCAGCAGTGTAGCGGGAGGGACCGGGGAGCTGTTTTTT. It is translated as CASSVAGGTGELFF.

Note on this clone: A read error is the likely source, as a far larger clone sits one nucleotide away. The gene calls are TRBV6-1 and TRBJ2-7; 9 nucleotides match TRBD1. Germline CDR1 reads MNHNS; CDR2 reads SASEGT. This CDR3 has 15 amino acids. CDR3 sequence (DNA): TGTGCCGGCAGTTTTGAGGGACAGGGATCCTACGAGCAGTACTTC. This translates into CAGSFEGQGSYEQYF.

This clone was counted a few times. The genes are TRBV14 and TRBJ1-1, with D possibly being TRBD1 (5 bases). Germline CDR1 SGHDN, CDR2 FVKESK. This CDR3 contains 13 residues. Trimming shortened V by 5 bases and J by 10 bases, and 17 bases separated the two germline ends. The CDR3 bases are TGTGCCAGCAGCATGAACAGGATCTCCGTAGCTTTCTTT. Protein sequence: CASSMNRISVAFF.

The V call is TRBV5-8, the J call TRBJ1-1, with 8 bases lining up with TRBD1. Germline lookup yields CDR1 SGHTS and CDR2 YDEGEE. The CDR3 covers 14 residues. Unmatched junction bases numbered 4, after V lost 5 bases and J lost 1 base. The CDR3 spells CASRRTGKNTEAFF. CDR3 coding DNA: TGTGCCAGCAGAAGGACAGGGAAGAACACTGAAGCTTTCTTT.

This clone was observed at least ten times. CDR3 nucleotides: TGTGCCAGCAGTTGGACCAACACCATATATTTT. This codes for CASSWTNTIYF. V and J are TRBV6-1 and TRBJ1-3; D gene unclear. The CDR3 consists of 11 residues. Germline CDR1 MNHNS, CDR2 SASEGT. The ends were cut back, 5 bases at V and 7 bases at J, with 6 bases in the middle.

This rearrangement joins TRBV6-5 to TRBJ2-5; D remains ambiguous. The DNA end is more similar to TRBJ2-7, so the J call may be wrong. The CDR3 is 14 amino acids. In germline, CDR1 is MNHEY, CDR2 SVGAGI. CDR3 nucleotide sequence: TGTGCCACCCAGCTTGATCCTAGTTCCTACGAGCAGTACTTC. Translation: CATQLDPSSYEQYF.

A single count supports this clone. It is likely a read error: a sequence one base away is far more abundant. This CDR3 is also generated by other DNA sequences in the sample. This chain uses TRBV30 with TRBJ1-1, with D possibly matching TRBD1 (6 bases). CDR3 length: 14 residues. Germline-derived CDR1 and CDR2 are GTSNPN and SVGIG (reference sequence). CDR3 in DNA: TGTGCCTGGAGTGTACCCAGGGGAGACACTGAGGCTTTCTTT. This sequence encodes CAWSVPRGDTEAFF.

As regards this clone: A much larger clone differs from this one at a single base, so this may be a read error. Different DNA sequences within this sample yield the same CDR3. The CDR3 region is CAWSTGQLDNQPQHF. CDR3 DNA sequence: TGCGCCTGGAGTACGGGGCAGCTAGACAATCAGCCCCAGCATTTT. This chain connects TRBV30 to TRBJ1-5, with D possibly TRBD1 on 5 matching bases. This CDR3 region has 15 residues. Germline values: CDR1 GTSNPN, CDR2 SVGIG (reference sequence).

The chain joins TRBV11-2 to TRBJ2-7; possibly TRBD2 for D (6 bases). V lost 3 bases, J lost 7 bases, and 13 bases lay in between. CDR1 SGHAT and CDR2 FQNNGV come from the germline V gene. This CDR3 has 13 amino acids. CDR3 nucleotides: TGTGCCAGCAGCTTTATACTAGCCGGTGAGCAGTACTTC. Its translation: CASSFILAGEQYF.

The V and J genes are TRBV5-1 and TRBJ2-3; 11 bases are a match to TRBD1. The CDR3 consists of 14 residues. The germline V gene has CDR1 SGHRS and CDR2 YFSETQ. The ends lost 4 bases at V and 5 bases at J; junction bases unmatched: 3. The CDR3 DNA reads TGCGCCAGCAGCACGGGACAGGGGGGAGATACGCAGTATTTT. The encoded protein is CASSTGQGGDTQYF.

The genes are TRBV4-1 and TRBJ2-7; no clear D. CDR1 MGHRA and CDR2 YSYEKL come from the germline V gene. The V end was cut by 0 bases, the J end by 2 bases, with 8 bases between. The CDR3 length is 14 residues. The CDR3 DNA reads TGCGCCAGCAGCCAAGATAATTTGGCCTACGAGCAGTACTTC. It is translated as CASSQDNLAYEQYF.

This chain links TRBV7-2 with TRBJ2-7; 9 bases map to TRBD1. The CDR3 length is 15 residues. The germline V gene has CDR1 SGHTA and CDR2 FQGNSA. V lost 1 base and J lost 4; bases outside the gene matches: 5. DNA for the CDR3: TGTGCCAGCAGCTTAGGAGGGACAGGGTTGTACGAGCAGTACTTC. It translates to CASSLGGTGLYEQYF. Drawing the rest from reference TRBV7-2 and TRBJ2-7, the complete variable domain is GAGVSQSPSNKVTEKGKDVELRCDPISGHTALYWYRQSLGQGLEFLIYFQGNSAPDKSGLPSDRFSAERTGGSVSTLTIQRTQQEDSAVYLCASSLGGTGLYEQYFGPGTRLTVT.

The CDR3 bases are TGTGCCTCCGCCTCCGGGACAGTGAACACTGAAGCTTTCTTT. It specifies CASASGTVNTEAFF. The J gene is TRBJ1-1, the V gene TRBV30; 7 positions agree with TRBD1. V lost 7 bases and J lost 0; bases outside the gene matches: 8. The CDR3 covers 14 residues. Germline V gives CDR1 GTSNPN, CDR2 SVGIG (reference sequence).

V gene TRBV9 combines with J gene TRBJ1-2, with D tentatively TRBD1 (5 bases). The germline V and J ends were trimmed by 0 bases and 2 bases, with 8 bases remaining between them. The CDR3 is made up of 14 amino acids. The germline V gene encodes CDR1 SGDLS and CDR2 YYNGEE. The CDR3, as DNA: TGTGCCAGCAGCGTAGACAGGTCGAACTATGGCTACACCTTC. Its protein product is CASSVDRSNYGYTF. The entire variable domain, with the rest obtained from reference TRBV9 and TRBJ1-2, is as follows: DSGVTQTPKHLITATGQRVTLRCSPRSGDLSVYWYQQSLDQGLQFLIQYYNGEERAKGNILERFSAQQFPDLHSELNLSSLELGDSALYFCASSVDRSNYGYTFGSGTRLTVV.

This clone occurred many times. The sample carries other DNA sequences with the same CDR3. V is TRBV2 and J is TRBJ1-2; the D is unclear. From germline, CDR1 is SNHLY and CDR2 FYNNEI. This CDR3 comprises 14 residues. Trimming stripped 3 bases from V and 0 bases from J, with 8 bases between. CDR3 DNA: TGTGCCAGCAGTGACTCCCGTTCTAACTATGGCTACACCTTC. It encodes CASSDSRSNYGYTF.

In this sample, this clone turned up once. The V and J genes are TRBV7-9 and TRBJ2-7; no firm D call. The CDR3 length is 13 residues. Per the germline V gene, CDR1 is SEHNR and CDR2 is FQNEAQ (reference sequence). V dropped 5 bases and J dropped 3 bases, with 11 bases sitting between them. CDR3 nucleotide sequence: TGTGCCAGCAGCACCAATCAAGGCTACGAGCAGTACTTC. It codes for CASSTNQGYEQYF.